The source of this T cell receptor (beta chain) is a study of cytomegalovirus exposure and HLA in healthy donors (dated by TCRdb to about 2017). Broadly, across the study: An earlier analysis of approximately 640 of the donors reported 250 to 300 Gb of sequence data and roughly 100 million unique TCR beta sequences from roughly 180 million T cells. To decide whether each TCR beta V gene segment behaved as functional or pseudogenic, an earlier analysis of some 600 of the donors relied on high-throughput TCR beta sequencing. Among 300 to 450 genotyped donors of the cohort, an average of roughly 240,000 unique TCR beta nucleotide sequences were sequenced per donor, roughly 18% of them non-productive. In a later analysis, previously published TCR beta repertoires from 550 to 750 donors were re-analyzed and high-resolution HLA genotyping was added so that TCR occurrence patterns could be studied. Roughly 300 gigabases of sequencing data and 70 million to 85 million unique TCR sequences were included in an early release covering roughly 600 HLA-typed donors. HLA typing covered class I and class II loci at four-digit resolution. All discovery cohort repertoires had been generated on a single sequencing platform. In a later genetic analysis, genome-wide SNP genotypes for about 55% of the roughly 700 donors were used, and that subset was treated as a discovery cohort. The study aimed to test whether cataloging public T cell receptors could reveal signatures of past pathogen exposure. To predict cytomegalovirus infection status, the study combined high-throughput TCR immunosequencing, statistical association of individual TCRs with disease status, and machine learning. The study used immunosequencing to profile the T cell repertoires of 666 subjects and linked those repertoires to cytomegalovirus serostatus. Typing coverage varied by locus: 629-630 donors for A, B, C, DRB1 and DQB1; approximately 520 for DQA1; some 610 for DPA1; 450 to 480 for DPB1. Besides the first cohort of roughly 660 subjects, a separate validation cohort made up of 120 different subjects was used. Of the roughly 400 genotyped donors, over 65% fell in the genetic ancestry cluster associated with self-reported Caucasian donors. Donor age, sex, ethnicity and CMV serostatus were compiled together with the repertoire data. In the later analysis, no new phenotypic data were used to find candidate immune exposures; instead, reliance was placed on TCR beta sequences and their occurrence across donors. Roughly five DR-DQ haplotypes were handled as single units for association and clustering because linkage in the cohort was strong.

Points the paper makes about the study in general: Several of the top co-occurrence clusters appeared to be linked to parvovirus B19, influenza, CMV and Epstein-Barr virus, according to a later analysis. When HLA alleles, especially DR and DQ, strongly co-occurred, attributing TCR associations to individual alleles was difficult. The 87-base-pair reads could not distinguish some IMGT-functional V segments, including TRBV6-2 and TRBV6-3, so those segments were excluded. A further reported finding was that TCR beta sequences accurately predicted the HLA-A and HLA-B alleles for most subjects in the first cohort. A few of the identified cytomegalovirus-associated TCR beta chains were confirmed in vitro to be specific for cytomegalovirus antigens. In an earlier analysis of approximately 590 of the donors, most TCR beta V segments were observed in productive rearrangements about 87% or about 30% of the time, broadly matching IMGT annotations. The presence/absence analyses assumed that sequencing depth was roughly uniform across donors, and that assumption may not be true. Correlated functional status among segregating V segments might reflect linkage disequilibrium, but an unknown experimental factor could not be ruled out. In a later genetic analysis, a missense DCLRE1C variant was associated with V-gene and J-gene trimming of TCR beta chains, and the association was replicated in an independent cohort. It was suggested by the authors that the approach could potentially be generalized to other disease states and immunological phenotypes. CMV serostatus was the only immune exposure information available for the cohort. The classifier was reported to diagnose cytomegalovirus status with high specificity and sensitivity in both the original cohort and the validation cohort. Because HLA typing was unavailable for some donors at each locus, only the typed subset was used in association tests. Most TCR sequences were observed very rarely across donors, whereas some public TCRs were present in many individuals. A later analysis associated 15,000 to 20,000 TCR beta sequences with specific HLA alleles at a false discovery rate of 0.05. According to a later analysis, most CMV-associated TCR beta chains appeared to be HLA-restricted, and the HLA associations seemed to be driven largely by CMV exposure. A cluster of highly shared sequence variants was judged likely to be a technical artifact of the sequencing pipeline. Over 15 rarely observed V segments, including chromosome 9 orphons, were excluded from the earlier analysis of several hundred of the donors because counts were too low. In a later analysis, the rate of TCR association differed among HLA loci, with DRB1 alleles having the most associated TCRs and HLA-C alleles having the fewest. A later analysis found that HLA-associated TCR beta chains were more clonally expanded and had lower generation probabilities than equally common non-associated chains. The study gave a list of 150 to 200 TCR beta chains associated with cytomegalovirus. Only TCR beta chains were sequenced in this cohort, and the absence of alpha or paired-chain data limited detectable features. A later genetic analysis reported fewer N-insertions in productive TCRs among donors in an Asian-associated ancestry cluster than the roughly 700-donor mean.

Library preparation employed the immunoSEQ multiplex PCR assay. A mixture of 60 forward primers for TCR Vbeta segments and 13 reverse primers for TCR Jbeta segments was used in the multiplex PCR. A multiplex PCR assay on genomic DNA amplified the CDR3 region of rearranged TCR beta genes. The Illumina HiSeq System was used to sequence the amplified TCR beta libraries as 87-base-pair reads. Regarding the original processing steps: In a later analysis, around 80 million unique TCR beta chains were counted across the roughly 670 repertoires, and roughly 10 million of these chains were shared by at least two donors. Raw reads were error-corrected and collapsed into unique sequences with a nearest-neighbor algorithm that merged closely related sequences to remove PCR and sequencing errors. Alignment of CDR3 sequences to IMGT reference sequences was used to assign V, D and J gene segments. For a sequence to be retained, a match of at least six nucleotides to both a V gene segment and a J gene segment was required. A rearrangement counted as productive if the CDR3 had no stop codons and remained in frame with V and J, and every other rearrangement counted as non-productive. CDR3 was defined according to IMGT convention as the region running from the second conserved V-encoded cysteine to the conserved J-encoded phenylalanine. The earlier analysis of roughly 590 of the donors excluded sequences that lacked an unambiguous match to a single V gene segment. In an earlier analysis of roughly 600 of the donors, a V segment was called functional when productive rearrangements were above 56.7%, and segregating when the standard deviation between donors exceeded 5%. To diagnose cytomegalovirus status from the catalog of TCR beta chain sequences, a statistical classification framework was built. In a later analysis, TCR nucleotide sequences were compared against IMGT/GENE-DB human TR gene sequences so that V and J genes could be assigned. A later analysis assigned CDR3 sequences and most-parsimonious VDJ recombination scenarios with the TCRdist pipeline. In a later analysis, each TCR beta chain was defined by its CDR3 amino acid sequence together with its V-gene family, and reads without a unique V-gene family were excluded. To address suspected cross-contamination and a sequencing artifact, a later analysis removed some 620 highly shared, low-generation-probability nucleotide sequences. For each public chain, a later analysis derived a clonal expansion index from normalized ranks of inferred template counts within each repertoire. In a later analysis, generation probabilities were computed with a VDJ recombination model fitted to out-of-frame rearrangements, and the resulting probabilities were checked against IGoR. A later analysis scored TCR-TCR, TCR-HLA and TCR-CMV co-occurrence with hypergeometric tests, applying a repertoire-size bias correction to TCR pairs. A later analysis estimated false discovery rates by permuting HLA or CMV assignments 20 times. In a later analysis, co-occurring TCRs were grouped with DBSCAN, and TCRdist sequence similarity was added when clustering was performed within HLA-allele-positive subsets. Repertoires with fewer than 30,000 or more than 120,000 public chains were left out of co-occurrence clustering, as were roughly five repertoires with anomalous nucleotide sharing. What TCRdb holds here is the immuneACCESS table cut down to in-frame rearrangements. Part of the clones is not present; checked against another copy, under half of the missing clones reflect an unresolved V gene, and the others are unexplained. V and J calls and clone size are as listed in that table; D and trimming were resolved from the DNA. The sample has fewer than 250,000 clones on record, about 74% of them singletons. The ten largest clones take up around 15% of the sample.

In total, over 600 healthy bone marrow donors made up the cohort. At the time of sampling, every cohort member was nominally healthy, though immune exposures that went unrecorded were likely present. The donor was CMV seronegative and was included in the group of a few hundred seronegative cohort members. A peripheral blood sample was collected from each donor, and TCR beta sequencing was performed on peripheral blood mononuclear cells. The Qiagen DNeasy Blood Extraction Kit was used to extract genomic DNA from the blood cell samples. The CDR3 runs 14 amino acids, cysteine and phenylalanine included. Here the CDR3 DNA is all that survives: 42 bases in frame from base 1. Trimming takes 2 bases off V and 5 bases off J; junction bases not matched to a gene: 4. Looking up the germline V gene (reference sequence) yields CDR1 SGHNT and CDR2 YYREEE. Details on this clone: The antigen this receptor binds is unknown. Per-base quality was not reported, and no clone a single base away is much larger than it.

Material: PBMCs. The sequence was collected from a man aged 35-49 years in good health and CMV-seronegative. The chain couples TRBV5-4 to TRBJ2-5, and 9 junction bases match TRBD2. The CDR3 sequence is CASSLGTSWETQYF. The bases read TGTGCCAGCAGCTTAGGGACTAGCTGGGAGACCCAGTACTTC.